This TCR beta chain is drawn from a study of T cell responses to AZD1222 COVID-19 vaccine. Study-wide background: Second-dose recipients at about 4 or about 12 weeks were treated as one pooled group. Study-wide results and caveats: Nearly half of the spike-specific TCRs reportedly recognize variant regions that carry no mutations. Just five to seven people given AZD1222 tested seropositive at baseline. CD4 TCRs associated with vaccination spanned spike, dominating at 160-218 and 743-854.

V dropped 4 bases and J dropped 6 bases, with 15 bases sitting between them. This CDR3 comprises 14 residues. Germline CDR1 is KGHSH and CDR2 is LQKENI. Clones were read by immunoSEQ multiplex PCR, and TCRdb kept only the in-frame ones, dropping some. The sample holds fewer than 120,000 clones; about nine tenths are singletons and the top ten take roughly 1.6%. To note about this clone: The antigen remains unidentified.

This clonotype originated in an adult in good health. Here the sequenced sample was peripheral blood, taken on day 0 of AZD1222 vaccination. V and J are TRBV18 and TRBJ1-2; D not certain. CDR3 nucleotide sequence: TGTGCCAGCTCACACAGTAGATCCTCCAATGGCTACACCTTC. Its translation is CASSHSRSSNGYTF.